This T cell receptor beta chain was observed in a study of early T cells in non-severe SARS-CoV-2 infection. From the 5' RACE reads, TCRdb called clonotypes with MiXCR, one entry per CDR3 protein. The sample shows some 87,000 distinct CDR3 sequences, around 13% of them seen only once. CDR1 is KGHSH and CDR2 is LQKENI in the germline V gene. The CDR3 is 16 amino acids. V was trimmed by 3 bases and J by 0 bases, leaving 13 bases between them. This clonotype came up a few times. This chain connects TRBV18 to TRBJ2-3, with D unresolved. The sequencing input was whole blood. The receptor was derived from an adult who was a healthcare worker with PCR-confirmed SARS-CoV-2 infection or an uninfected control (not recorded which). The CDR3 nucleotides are TGTGCCAGCTCACCGCGTGAACAAGGGAGCACAGATACGCAGTATTTT. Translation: CASSPREQGSTDTQYF.